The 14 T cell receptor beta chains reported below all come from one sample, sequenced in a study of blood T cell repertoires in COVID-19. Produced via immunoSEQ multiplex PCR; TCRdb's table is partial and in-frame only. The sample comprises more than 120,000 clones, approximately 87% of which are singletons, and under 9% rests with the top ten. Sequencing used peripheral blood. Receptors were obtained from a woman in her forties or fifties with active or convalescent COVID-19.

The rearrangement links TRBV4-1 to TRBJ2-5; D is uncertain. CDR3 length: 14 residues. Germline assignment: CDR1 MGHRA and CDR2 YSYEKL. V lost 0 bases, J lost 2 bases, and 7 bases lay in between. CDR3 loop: CASSQDPRQETQYF. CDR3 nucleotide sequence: TGCGCCAGCAGCCAAGACCCTAGGCAAGAGACCCAGTACTTC.

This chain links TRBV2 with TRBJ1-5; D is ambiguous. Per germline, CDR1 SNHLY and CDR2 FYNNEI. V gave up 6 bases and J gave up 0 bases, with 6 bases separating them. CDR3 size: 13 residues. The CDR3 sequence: CASREYSNQPQHF. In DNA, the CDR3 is TGTGCCAGCAGGGAGTATAGCAATCAGCCCCAGCATTTT.

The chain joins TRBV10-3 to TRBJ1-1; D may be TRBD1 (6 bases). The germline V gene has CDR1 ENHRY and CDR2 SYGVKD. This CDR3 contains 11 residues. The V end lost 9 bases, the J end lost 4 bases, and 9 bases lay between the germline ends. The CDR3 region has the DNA TGTGCCATGGTACAGGGCACTGAAGCTTTCTTT. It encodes CAMVQGTEAFF.

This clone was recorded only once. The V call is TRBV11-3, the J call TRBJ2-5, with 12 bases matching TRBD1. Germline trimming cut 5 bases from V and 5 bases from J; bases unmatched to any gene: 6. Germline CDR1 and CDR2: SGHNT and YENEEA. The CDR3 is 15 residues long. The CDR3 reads CASSRGTGGAETQYF. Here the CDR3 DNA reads TGTGCCAGCAGCCGCGGGACAGGGGGCGCGGAGACCCAGTACTTC.

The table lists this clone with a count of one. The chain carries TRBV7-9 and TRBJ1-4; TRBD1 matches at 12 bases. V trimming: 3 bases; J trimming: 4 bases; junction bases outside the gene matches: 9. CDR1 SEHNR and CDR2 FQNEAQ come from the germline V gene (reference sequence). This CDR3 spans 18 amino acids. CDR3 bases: TGTGCCAGCAGCTTCCTCCGGGACAGGGGGCGCGGTAATGAAAAACTGTTTTTT. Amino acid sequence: CASSFLRDRGRGNEKLFF. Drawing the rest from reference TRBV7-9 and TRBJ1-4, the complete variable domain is DTGVSQNPRHKITKRGQNVTFRCDPISEHNRLYWYRQTLGQGPEFLTYFQNEAQLEKSRLLSDRFSAERPKGSFSTLEIQRTEQGDSAMYLCASSFLRDRGRGNEKLFFGSGTQLSVL.

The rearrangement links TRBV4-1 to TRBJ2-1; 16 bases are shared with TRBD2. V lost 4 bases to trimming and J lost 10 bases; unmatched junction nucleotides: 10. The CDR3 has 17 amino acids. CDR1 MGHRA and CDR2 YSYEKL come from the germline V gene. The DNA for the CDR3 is TGCGCCAGCAGCCCTGTGGGACTAGCGGGGGGGAGACGCGAGCAGTTCTTC. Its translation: CASSPVGLAGGRREQFF.

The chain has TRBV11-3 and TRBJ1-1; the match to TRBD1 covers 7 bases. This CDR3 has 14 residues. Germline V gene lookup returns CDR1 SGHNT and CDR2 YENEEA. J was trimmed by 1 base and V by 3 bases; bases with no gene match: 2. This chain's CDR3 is CASSLGQSNTEAFF. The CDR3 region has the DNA TGTGCCAGCAGCTTGGGACAGTCGAACACTGAAGCTTTCTTT. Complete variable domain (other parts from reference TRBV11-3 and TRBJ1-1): EAGVVQSPRYKIIEKKQPVAFWCNPISGHNTLYWYLQNLGQGPELLIRYENEEAVDDSQLPKDRFSAERLKGVDSTLKIQPAELGDSAVYLCASSLGQSNTEAFFGQGTRLTVV.

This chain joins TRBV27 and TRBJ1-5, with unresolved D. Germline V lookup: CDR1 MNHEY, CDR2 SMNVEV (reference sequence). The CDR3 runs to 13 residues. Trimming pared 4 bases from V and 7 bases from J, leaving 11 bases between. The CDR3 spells CASSSPAGQPQHF. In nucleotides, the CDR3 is TGTGCCAGCAGTTCCCCCGCGGGGCAGCCCCAGCATTTT.

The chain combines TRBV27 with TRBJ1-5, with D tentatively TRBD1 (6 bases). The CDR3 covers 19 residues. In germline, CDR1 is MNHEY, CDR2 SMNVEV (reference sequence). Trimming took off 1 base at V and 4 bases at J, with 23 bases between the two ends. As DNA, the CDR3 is TGTGCCAGCAGTTTATTCCCCCCGACAGGATTTACTTCGAATCAGCCCCAGCATTTT. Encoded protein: CASSLFPPTGFTSNQPQHF.

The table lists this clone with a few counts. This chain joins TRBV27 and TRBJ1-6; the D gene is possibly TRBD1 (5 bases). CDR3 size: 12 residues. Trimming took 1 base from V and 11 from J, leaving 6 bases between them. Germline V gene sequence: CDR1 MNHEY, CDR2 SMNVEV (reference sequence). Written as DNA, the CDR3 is TGTGCCAGCAGTTTATGGGGCGCACCCCTCCACTTT. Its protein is CASSLWGAPLHF.

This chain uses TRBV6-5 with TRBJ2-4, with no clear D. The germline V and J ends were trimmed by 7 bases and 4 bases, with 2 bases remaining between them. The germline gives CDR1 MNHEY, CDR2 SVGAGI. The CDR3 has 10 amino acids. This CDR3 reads CASTKNIQYF. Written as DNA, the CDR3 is TGTGCCAGCACAAAAAACATTCAGTACTTC.

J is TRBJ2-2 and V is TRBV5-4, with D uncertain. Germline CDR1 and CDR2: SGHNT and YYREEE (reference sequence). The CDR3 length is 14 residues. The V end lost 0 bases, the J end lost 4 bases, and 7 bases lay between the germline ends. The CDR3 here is CASSLDSLTGELFF. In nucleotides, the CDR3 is TGTGCCAGCAGCTTGGACTCGCTCACCGGGGAGCTGTTTTTT.

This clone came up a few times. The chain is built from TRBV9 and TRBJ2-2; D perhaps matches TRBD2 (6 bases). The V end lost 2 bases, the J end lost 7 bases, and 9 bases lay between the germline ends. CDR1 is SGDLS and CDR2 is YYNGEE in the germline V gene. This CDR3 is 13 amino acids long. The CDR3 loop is CASSVGTLGELFF. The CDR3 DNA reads TGTGCCAGCAGCGTCGGGACTCTCGGGGAGCTGTTTTTT.

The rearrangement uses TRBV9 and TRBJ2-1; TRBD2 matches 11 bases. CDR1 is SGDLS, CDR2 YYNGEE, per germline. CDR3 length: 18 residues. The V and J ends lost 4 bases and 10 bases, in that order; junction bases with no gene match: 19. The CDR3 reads CASSPHMSVAGGPGEQFF. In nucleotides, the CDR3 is TGTGCCAGCAGCCCCCACATGTCGGTAGCGGGAGGGCCGGGAGAGCAGTTCTTC.